This entry concerns a single T cell receptor beta chain. What it binds is not known. Using RNA transcripts as the source, TCR beta CDR3 regions were amplified. HTBI primers were the set used in a first-round RT-PCR of the TCR CDR3. In TCRdb, the multiplex PCR reads were re-called with MiXCR into one record per CDR3 protein. The data contain over 700,000 distinct CDR3 sequences, about a third of them seen just once; the ten biggest clones take up 31%. The CDR3 extends over 16 amino acids. Germline-derived CDR1 and CDR2 are SEHNR and FQNEAQ (reference sequence). Germline trimming cut 3 bases from V and 10 bases from J; bases unmatched to any gene: 8. The data originate from a study of T cells in Graves' hyperthyroidism and ophthalmopathy. Overall study: Peripheral blood was obtained at initial diagnosis, preceding any treatment. Study-level findings and limits: Most clonotypes expanded in thyroid above 0.001 were likewise present in blood.

Uncontrolled infection, other autoimmune disease, pregnancy and lactation each barred patients from inclusion. Orbital computed tomography and thyroid ultrasound, together with serum TRAb and thyroxine and clinical symptoms, were used for diagnoses. This chain joins TRBV7-9 and TRBJ1-6, with TRBD1 identical over 11 bases. This clonotype originated in a woman aged 40 to 50 with Graves' hyperthyroidism. Sequencing was performed on blood. The CDR3: CASSFGQGAGKSPLHF. Here the CDR3 DNA reads TGTGCCAGCAGCTTCGGACAGGGGGCCGGAAAATCACCCCTCCACTTT. The whole variable domain, filled in from reference TRBV7-9 and TRBJ1-6, reads DTGVSQNPRHKITKRGQNVTFRCDPISEHNRLYWYRQTLGQGPEFLTYFQNEAQLEKSRLLSDRFSAERPKGSFSTLEIQRTEQGDSAMYLCASSFGQGAGKSPLHFGNGTRLTVT.